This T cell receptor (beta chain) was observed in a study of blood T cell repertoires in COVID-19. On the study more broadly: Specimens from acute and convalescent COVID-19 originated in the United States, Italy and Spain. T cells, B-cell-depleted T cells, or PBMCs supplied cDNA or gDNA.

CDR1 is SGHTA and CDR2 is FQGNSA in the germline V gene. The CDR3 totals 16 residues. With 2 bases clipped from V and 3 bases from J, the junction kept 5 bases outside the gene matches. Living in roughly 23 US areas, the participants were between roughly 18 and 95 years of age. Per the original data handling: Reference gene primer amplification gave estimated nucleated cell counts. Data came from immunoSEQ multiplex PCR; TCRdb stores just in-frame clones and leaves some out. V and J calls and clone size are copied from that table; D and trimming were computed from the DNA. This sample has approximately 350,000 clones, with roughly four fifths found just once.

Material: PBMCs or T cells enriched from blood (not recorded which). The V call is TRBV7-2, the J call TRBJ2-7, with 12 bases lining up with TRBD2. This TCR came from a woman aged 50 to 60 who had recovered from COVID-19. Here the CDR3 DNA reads TGTGCCAGCAGCTTACGGAGACTAGCGGGGGTCTACGAGCAGTACTTC. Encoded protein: CASSLRRLAGVYEQYF.